This T cell receptor beta chain was obtained from a study of HIV-infected patients and healthy controls. Germline CDR1 reads SQVTM; CDR2 reads ANQGSEA. The CDR3 contains 14 residues. V lost 1 base and J 4 bases, leaving 11 bases between the germline ends. TCRdb processed the 5' RACE reads anew with MiXCR; each CDR3 protein has one entry. This sample has about 64,000 distinct CDR3 sequences; roughly a fifth occur once, and the top ten carry 1.4% to 1.5%. Sequenced material: CD4+ T cells from blood. This sequence joins TRBV29-1 and TRBJ2-1; D gene uncertain. This TCR was recovered from a human donor in good health. This CDR3 is CSVEVPYWYNEQFF. CDR3 in DNA: TGCAGCGTTGAAGTTCCCTACTGGTACAATGAGCAGTTCTTC.